These T cell receptor beta chains were read from a single sample in a study of chemoradiotherapy in HPV16-positive cancers. TCRdb's copy holds only in-frame clones and misses some; the assay was immunoSEQ multiplex PCR. This sample has tens of thousands of clones, with around three quarters found just once. Sequences were derived from blood, sampled from a patient who underwent chemoradiotherapy. These receptor sequences come from a human donor with HPV-associated anogenital cancer. CDR3s include the opening cysteine and the closing phenylalanine or tryptophan. The order of the fields is J gene, V gene, CDR3 protein.

>TRBJ1-5|TRBV27
CASSPRGRGLGQPQHF
>TRBJ2-3|TRBV5-1
CASSLAGRGGQTDTQYF
>TRBJ2-7|TRBV7-8
CASSIGQGIGEQYF
>TRBJ1-1|TRBV30
CAWSYQGNTEAFF
>TRBJ1-1|TRBV6-5
CASWDPRNTEAFF
>TRBJ2-5|TRBV6-5
CASSSRQGRETQYF
>TRBJ1-6|TRBV27
CASSRGGSPLHF
>TRBJ2-7|TRBV5-1
CASSLASGTGGYEQYF
>TRBJ2-2|TRBV7-9
CASSPGELFF
>TRBJ1-4|TRBV30
CAWSGWALNEKLFF
>TRBJ1-1|TRBV27
CASSFGGNTEAFF
>TRBJ1-3|TRBV2
CASGQSSGNTIYF
>TRBJ1-5|TRBV19
CASSLGPGRVQPQHF
>TRBJ1-5|TRBV2
CASSIGTGGQPQHF
>TRBJ2-7|TRBV28
CASSSISRGPSYEQYF
>TRBJ1-2|TRBV28
CASSLKGFYGYTF
>TRBJ1-2|TRBV5-4
CASRSGFRENGYTF
>TRBJ1-1|TRBV30
CAWTFQDNRATEAFF
>TRBJ1-2|TRBV29-1
CSGSGLRSGYTF
>TRBJ2-3|TRBV6-6
CATLYHAESDTQYF
>TRBJ1-2|TRBV7-2
CASSLVGTVYGYTF
>TRBJ2-3|TRBV5-4
CASSHTPGLAGTDTQYF
>TRBJ1-2|TRBV9
CASSQKFNYGYTF
>TRBJ2-3|TRBV7-3
CASNAGGTDTQYF
>TRBJ2-7|TRBV27
CASSLRGGEWDEQYF
>TRBJ2-7|TRBV7-8
CASSLDGAGEQYF
>TRBJ2-5|TRBV30
CAWTLVEETQYF
>TRBJ2-2|TRBV19
CASSPRGQGVGELFF
>TRBJ1-3|TRBV9
CASSPLSYAGNTIYF
>TRBJ2-2|TRBV15
CATSRGAGGSGGELFF
>TRBJ1-6|TRBV7-9
CATTMGNSPLHF
>TRBJ2-3|TRBV2
CASSGQVGGDTQYF
>TRBJ1-1|TRBV7-9
CASSRRDRGNTEAFF
>TRBJ1-4|TRBV2
CASSRGQGANEKLFF
>TRBJ2-1|TRBV2
CASRASSGGEYNEQFF
>TRBJ1-1|TRBV19
CASTQVGRGNTEAFF
>TRBJ1-1|TRBV19
CASSVQGAQTTEAFF
>TRBJ1-1|TRBV18
CASSDSGQKGSEAFF
>TRBJ2-1|TRBV6-6
CASSPVADEQFF
>TRBJ1-1|TRBV14
CASTSVRGSNTEAFF
>TRBJ1-5|TRBV9
CASSVEHSNQPQHF
>TRBJ2-2|TRBV18
CASSLSGARELFF
>TRBJ2-5|TRBV5-5
CASSLEGGRETQYF
>TRBJ2-5|TRBV4-1
CASSQDHPGRETQYF
>TRBJ2-1|TRBV7-3
CASSSGTGFDEQFF
>TRBJ1-5|TRBV19
CASSMGRSPNQPQHF
>TRBJ2-2|TRBV9
CASSDGANTGELFF